Each of the 28 T cell receptor beta chains below was sequenced from the same sample in a study of neurological immune-mediated disorders. TCRdb re-derived calls from the 5' RACE reads in MiXCR, one entry per CDR3 protein. In the table there are roughly 38,000 distinct CDR3 sequences, around 6.8% of which are singletons. Sequences were obtained from PBMCs. The receptors here all came from a middle-aged woman in good health.

The sample holds many counts of this clonotype. This sequence joins TRBV9 and TRBJ2-7; TRBD1 agrees at 7 bases. Unmatched junction bases numbered 6, after V lost 3 bases and J lost 6 bases. CDR1 is SGDLS and CDR2 is YYNGEE in the germline V gene. The CDR3 has 13 residues. CDR3 nucleotides: TGTGCCAGCAGCGAGGCGACAGGGCTCGAGCAGTACGTC. Translation gives CASSEATGLEQYV.

Many counts were recorded for this clonotype. The V and J genes are TRBV7-9 and TRBJ2-1, with 10 bases lining up with TRBD2. The CDR3 is 15 amino acids. The V and J ends lost 5 bases and 4 bases, in that order; junction bases with no gene match: 5. Germline values: CDR1 SEHNR, CDR2 FQNEAQ (reference sequence). CDR3 coding DNA: TGTGCCAGCAGCGAGCGGGAGGGCCAATACAATGAGCAGTTCTTC. Its protein product is CASSEREGQYNEQFF.

This clonotype has at least ten counts. The chain joins TRBV24-1 to TRBJ1-5; D gene uncertain. Trimming took 4 bases from V and 1 from J, leaving 10 bases between them. CDR3 length equals 15 residues. The V gene's germline CDR1 is KGHDR and CDR2 SFDVKD. DNA for the CDR3: TGTGCCACCAGTGACCCGGGCCAGAGCAATCAGCCCCAGCATTTT. This sequence encodes CATSDPGQSNQPQHF.

V gene TRBV10-1 combines with J gene TRBJ2-1; D possibly uses TRBD1 or TRBD2 (6 bases each). The CDR3 length is 13 residues. Germline V gene lookup returns CDR1 WNHNN and CDR2 SYGVQD (reference sequence). The V gene lost 8 bases and the J gene lost 8 bases, with 16 bases spanning the gap. As DNA, the CDR3 is TGCGCCAGCGGCGAGGGGGGTCGGGATGAGCAGTTCTTC. Its protein is CASGEGGRDEQFF.

This clonotype has at least ten counts. J is TRBJ2-1 and V is TRBV20-1; 10 positions agree with TRBD2. The V segment lost 5 bases and the J segment 7 bases; nucleotides outside the gene matches: 8. Germline CDR1 is DFQATT and CDR2 is SNEGSKA (reference sequence). The CDR3 is 14 residues long. The CDR3 region is CSARLAGVVNEQFF. Written as DNA, the CDR3 is TGCAGTGCTCGGCTAGCGGGAGTAGTAAATGAGCAGTTCTTC.

This clonotype came up many times. The J gene is TRBJ2-1, the V gene TRBV5-1, with D unresolved. Per the germline V gene, CDR1 is SGHRS and CDR2 is YFSETQ. This CDR3 is built from 16 residues. Trimming pared 7 bases from V and 0 bases from J, leaving 17 bases between. Written as DNA, the CDR3 is TGCGCCAGCCGAATGGCGCCCGAAGGCTCCTACAATGAGCAGTTCTTC. Its translation: CASRMAPEGSYNEQFF.

This clonotype came up many times. This rearrangement joins TRBV20-1 to TRBJ2-1, with D perhaps matching TRBD2 (5 bases). Trimming stripped 6 bases from V and 3 bases from J, with 6 bases between. Germline V gene sequence: CDR1 DFQATT, CDR2 SNEGSKA (reference sequence). The CDR3 is 11 residues long. The CDR3, as DNA: TGCAGTGCCGACTACTACAATGAGCAGTTCTTC. Its protein is CSADYYNEQFF.

Many counts were recorded for this clonotype. V is TRBV27 and J is TRBJ2-1; D remains unclear. The CDR3 contains 15 residues. In germline, CDR1 is MNHEY, CDR2 SMNVEV (reference sequence). V dropped 5 bases and J dropped 7 bases, with 18 bases sitting between them. The CDR3 DNA is TGTGCCAGCAGTCTGGATGGACCCCCTTCTAATGAGCAGTTCTTC. The encoded protein is CASSLDGPPSNEQFF.

This clonotype has ten or more counts. The V call is TRBV7-2, the J call TRBJ1-1; D may be TRBD1 (6 bases). Trimming cost V 5 bases and J 7 bases, with 14 bases left between them. This CDR3 is built from 13 residues. CDR1 and CDR2 from the germline V gene are SGHTA and FQGNSA. CDR3 coding DNA: TGTGCCAGCAGCCTAGGGACACTGCGTGAAGCTTTCTTT. Protein sequence: CASSLGTLREAFF.

This clonotype has a count of ten or more. The chain combines TRBV5-1 with TRBJ2-4, with D tentatively TRBD1 (6 bases). The V end lost 5 bases, the J end lost 0 bases, and 12 bases lay between the germline ends. Looked up from germline, CDR1 is SGHRS and CDR2 is YFSETQ. This CDR3 region has 15 residues. The CDR3 protein is CASRPGQLAKNIQYF. The CDR3 bases are TGCGCCAGCAGACCTGGACAGCTAGCCAAAAACATTCAGTACTTC. Filled out from reference TRBV5-1 and TRBJ2-4, the complete variable domain reads KAGVTQTPRYLIKTRGQQVTLSCSPISGHRSVSWYQQTPGQGLQFLFEYFSETQRNKGNFPGRFSGRQFSNSRSEMNVSTLELGDSALYLCASRPGQLAKNIQYFGAGTRLSVL.

Ten or more counts support this clonotype. The chain joins TRBV19 to TRBJ1-1; D not resolved. The CDR3 runs to 12 residues. CDR1 is LNHDA, CDR2 SQIVND, per germline (reference sequence). V was clipped by 10 bases and J by 1 base, with 10 bases between them. Here the CDR3 reads CATTEGNTEAFF. The CDR3 DNA reads TGTGCCACAACCGAGGGGAACACTGAAGCTTTCTTT.

This clonotype was seen many times. Here the CDR3 reads CASSSPPSEEAFF. The CDR3 DNA reads TGTGCCAGCAGTTCCCCTCCGTCCGAGGAAGCTTTCTTT. V usage is TRBV28 and J usage is TRBJ1-1; the D is unclear. The V end was cut by 4 bases, the J end by 8 bases, with 14 bases between. Germline-derived CDR1 and CDR2 are MDHEN and SYDVKM. The length of the CDR3 is 13 residues.

This clonotype was detected many times. CDR3 coding DNA: TGCGCCAGCAGCCAAGACCGGACAGGGGCTGGGGCCAACGTCCTGACTTTC. It is translated as CASSQDRTGAGANVLTF. The rearrangement joins TRBV4-1 to TRBJ2-6; 9 bases line up with TRBD1. This CDR3 is 17 amino acids long. V was clipped by 0 bases and J by 2 bases; unmatched bases: 2. CDR1 is MGHRA, CDR2 YSYEKL, per germline.

This clonotype has ten or more counts. This sequence joins TRBV20-1 and TRBJ2-1; 9 bases are a match to TRBD2. The CDR3 is made up of 15 amino acids. The germline V gene encodes CDR1 DFQATT and CDR2 SNEGSKA (reference sequence). The ends lost 2 bases at V and 9 bases at J; junction bases unmatched: 11. The CDR3 DNA reads as TGCAGTGCTAGACCCCCCGGGACTAGCAATCCTGAGCAGTTCTTC. This gives the protein CSARPPGTSNPEQFF.

This clonotype was seen a handful of times. The chain has TRBV5-1 and TRBJ2-1; D is possibly TRBD2 (6 bases). Germline V CDR1 and CDR2: SGHRS, YFSETQ. The CDR3 consists of 14 residues. Trimming cost V 3 bases and J 7 bases, with 14 bases left between them. The DNA of the CDR3 is TGCGCCAGCAGCTACGGCGGGACCACGAATGAGCAGTTCTTC. Encoded protein: CASSYGGTTNEQFF. The variable domain in full, completed from reference TRBV5-1 and TRBJ2-1, reads KAGVTQTPRYLIKTRGQQVTLSCSPISGHRSVSWYQQTPGQGLQFLFEYFSETQRNKGNFPGRFSGRQFSNSRSEMNVSTLELGDSALYLCASSYGGTTNEQFFGPGTRLTVL.

This clonotype occurred many times. The chain has TRBV15 and TRBJ1-5; no definite D call. Deletions cut 1 base from V and 4 bases from J, with 2 bases between. This CDR3 comprises 12 residues. Germline V gene lookup returns CDR1 LNHNV and CDR2 YYDKDF (reference sequence). This CDR3 is CATSRANQPQHF. The CDR3 DNA reads TGTGCCACCAGCAGAGCTAATCAGCCCCAGCATTTT.

Details on this clonotype: At one boundary the junction diverges from the germline segment, which might be a read error. The chain uses TRBV5-1 and TRBJ2-3, with D possibly being TRBD2 (6 bases). This CDR3 is built from 17 residues. Looked up from germline, CDR1 is SGHRS and CDR2 is YFSETQ. This CDR3 reads CASSDQKRPTSTDTQYF. The CDR3 DNA reads TGCGCCAGCAGCGACCAGAAGCGGCCAACTAGCACAGATACTCAGTATTTT.

This clonotype has a count of ten or more. The chain joins TRBV7-9 to TRBJ2-3, with D possibly being TRBD1 (6 bases). Germline values: CDR1 SEHNR, CDR2 FQNEAQ (reference sequence). The V end lost 6 bases, the J end lost 0 bases, and 16 bases lay between the germline ends. The CDR3 totals 16 residues. The CDR3 region is CASRDVRDTSTDTQYF. For the CDR3, the DNA is TGTGCCAGCAGGGACGTCCGGGACACAAGCACAGATACGCAGTATTTT. Supplemented by reference TRBV7-9 and TRBJ2-3, the full variable domain reads DTGVSQNPRHKITKRGQNVTFRCDPISEHNRLYWYRQTLGQGPEFLTYFQNEAQLEKSRLLSDRFSAERPKGSFSTLEIQRTEQGDSAMYLCASRDVRDTSTDTQYFGPGTRLTVL.

This clonotype showed up many times. V usage is TRBV7-3 and J usage is TRBJ2-1; the D is unclear. Trimming pared 4 bases from V and 7 bases from J, leaving 8 bases between. The CDR3 runs to 12 residues. The germline V gene encodes CDR1 SGHTA and CDR2 FQGTGA. In DNA, the CDR3 is TGTGCCAGCAGCTCAGGAATAAATGAGCAGTTCTTC. This gives the protein CASSSGINEQFF.

In this sample, this clonotype turned up many times. This sequence joins TRBV3-1 and TRBJ2-3; 7 nucleotides match TRBD1. The length of the CDR3 is 15 residues. The ends lost 4 bases at V and 4 bases at J; junction bases unmatched: 8. CDR1 LGHDT and CDR2 YNNKEL come from the germline V gene (reference sequence). Here the CDR3 reads CASSRLDDRADTQYF. The CDR3 nucleotides are TGTGCCAGCAGCCGCCTAGACGACAGGGCAGATACGCAGTATTTT.

This clonotype was picked up many times. The chain couples TRBV10-3 to TRBJ2-3; D is perhaps TRBD2 (5 bases). CDR3 length equals 13 residues. V lost 2 bases and J lost 6, with 9 bases in between. Germline loops: CDR1 ENHRY, CDR2 SYGVKD. DNA of the CDR3: TGTGCCATCAGTGAGGAGGACTTGGATACGCAGTATTTT. It translates to CAISEEDLDTQYF.

In this sample, this clonotype turned up many times. The CDR3 reads CSVTGHLNTEAFF. CDR3 coding DNA: TGCAGCGTTACTGGACATTTGAACACTGAAGCTTTCTTT. The chain uses TRBV29-1 and TRBJ1-1; a weak D match, TRBD1 (5 bases). The germline V and J ends were trimmed by 5 bases and 0 bases, with 10 bases remaining between them. The CDR3 runs to 13 residues. From germline, CDR1 is SQVTM and CDR2 ANQGSEA.

This clonotype was seen repeatedly, ten times or more. This chain joins TRBV4-1 and TRBJ2-5; 11 bases map to TRBD2. V was pared by 4 bases and J by 5 bases, with 6 bases of the junction left unmatched. The CDR3 contains 15 residues. Germline V lookup: CDR1 MGHRA, CDR2 YSYEKL. CDR3 DNA: TGCGCCAGCAGCCCCCCGACTAGCGGGGCTGAGACCCAGTACTTC. Encoded protein: CASSPPTSGAETQYF.

This clonotype was counted many times. The chain uses TRBV5-1 and TRBJ2-3; D gene ambiguous. Trimming cost V 1 base and J 2 bases, with 8 bases left between them. The CDR3 covers 14 residues. Germline V gene sequence: CDR1 SGHRS, CDR2 YFSETQ. The CDR3: CASSLSGDTDTQYF. The CDR3 bases are TGCGCCAGCAGCTTGTCTGGGGACACAGATACGCAGTATTTT.

This clonotype has ten or more counts. V is TRBV5-5 and J is TRBJ2-1, with a possible D match to TRBD2 (6 bases). The V and J ends lost 4 bases and 7 bases respectively, with 12 bases between them. CDR1 SGHKS and CDR2 YYEKEE come from the germline V gene (reference sequence). The CDR3 spans 13 residues. The CDR3 is CASSLILANEQFF. For the CDR3, the DNA is TGTGCCAGCAGCCTAATACTAGCAAATGAGCAGTTCTTC.

This clonotype is labeled medium-sized. V and J are TRBV15 and TRBJ2-3, with 9 positions matching TRBD2. Germline V gene sequence: CDR1 LNHNV, CDR2 YYDKDF (reference sequence). The trim removed 0 bases at V and 4 bases at J, leaving 2 bases unmatched. The CDR3 is made up of 15 amino acids. The CDR3 reads CATSRDTSGPDTQYF. The CDR3 DNA follows: TGTGCCACCAGCAGAGATACTAGCGGGCCAGATACGCAGTATTTT.

At least ten counts were recorded for this clonotype. The chain couples TRBV15 to TRBJ2-7; tentatively, D is TRBD2 (6 bases). The CDR3 runs to 15 residues. Trimming left V 0 bases short and J 0 bases short, with 9 bases between. CDR1 and CDR2 from the germline V gene are LNHNV and YYDKDF (reference sequence). Here the CDR3 DNA reads TGTGCCACCAGCAGAGATTGGGGGGACTCCTACGAGCAGTACTTC. It yields the protein CATSRDWGDSYEQYF. Drawing the rest from reference TRBV15 and TRBJ2-7, the complete variable domain is DAMVIQNPRYQVTQFGKPVTLSCSQTLNHNVMYWYQQKSSQAPKLLFHYYDKDFNNEADTPDNFQSRRPNTSFCFLDIRSPGLGDTAMYLCATSRDWGDSYEQYFGPGTRLTVT.

The table lists this clonotype with many counts. The chain uses TRBV5-6 and TRBJ1-4; D is perhaps TRBD1 (5 bases). Germline V gene lookup returns CDR1 SGHDT and CDR2 YYEEEE. Trimming shortened V by 0 bases and J by 3 bases, and 6 bases separated the two germline ends. CDR3 size: 14 residues. In DNA form, the CDR3 reads TGTGCCAGCAGCTTGGGACAGCCTAATGAAAAACTGTTTTTT. The encoded protein is CASSLGQPNEKLFF.